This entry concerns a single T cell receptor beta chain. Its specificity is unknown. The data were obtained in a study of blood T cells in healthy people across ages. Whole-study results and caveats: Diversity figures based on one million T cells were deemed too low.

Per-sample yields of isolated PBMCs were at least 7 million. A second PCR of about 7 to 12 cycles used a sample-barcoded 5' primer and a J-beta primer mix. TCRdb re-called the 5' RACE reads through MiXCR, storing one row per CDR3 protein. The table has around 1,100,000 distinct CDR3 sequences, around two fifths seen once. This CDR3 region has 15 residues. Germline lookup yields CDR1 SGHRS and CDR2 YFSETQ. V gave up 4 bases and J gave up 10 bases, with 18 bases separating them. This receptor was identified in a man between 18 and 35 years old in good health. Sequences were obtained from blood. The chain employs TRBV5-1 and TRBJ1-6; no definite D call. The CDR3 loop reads CASSPDWSSYSPLHF. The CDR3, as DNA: TGCGCCAGCAGCCCGGACTGGAGTAGTTACTCACCCCTCCACTTT.